These 2 T cell receptor beta chains originate from one sample sequenced in a study of blood T cells in healthy people across ages. With a J-beta primer mix and a sample-barcoded 5' primer, a second PCR ran roughly 6 to 11 cycles. TCRdb itself ran the 5' RACE reads through MiXCR, one entry per CDR3 protein. The sample has 850,000 or so distinct CDR3 sequences, 29% seen once. Sequenced sample: blood. Receptor source: an elderly woman in good health.

As to this clonotype: This clone may be a read error of a much larger clone one base away. The chain has TRBV6-2 or TRBV6-3 and TRBJ1-2, with 7 nucleotides matching TRBD1. Germline V gene data show CDR1 as MNHEY and CDR2 as SVGEGT. CDR3 size: 14 residues. V shed 8 bases and J 4 bases; nucleotides not matched to a gene: 10. CDR3 loop: CASRGQEVFYGYTF. The CDR3 nucleotides read TGTGCCAGCCGCGGACAGGAAGTTTTCTATGGCTACACCTTC.

This clonotype was seen many times. The chain carries TRBV20-1 and TRBJ2-1; 8 bases fit TRBD2. V trimming: 4 bases; J trimming: 6 bases; junction bases outside the gene matches: 8. This CDR3 comprises 14 residues. Germline V gene lookup returns CDR1 DFQATT and CDR2 SNEGSKA (reference sequence). The CDR3 sequence is CSATNRGGPNEQFF. In DNA, the CDR3 is TGCAGTGCTACTAACCGGGGGGGCCCCAATGAGCAGTTCTTC.